What follows are 12 T cell receptor beta chains derived from one specimen sequenced in a study of tumor and adjacent non-tumor tissue in lung cancer. The template was RNA from unsorted bulk tissue. Distant lung tissue was collected more than 3 cm away from the tumor edge. TCRbeta libraries were built with three rounds of nested PCR, modified from ARM-PCR. TCRdb re-called the multiplex PCR reads through MiXCR, storing one row per CDR3 protein. Among 44,000 or so distinct CDR3 sequences, roughly two thirds were seen once, and the ten largest hold 15% to 20%. The sample comprised distant non-tumor lung tissue. All receptors derive from a woman aged 35 to 49 with non-small cell lung cancer.

This sequence joins TRBV20-1 and TRBJ2-7; 9 bases match TRBD2. Per germline, CDR1 DFQATT and CDR2 SNEGSKA (reference sequence). The trim removed 6 bases at V and 9 bases at J, leaving 15 bases unmatched. The CDR3 contains 14 residues. The CDR3 nucleotides read TGCAGTGCCGACTCCCGCGGGGGGGCCGTTGTGCAGTACTTC. Translation gives CSADSRGGAVVQYF.

Worth noting for this clonotype: Its ends do not fully match the called genes, so a read error is possible. The rearrangement links TRBV5-1 to TRBJ2-7, with D unclear. The CDR3 loop spans 15 amino acids. Germline CDR1 is SGHRS and CDR2 is YFSETQ. CDR3 nucleotide sequence: TGCGCCGGCAGCTTGGCCGGCCCTCCCGACTACGAGCAGTACTTC. Translated: CAGSLAGPPDYEQYF.

This clonotype showed up many times. This sequence joins TRBV6-5 and TRBJ1-2; tentatively, D is TRBD1 (5 bases). CDR1 and CDR2 (germline): MNHEY, SVGAGI. This CDR3 spans 14 amino acids. Trimming pared 6 bases from V and 4 bases from J, leaving 15 bases between. CDR3 DNA: TGTGCCAGCAGCGATAAGCGGGGGAGCTATGGCTACACCTTC. As protein: CASSDKRGSYGYTF.

In this sample, this clonotype turned up a few times. A read error is possible here, since a much larger clone lies one base away. V and J are TRBV29-1 and TRBJ2-5, with 9 positions matching TRBD1. CDR3 size: 17 residues. V gave up 4 bases and J gave up 7 bases; unmatched junction bases: 19. Germline V gene sequence: CDR1 SQVTM, CDR2 ANQGSEA. The CDR3 DNA follows: TGCAGCGTTGGGGGTGCATGGGAAACAGGGGGCCGGGGGACCCAGTACTTC. Its protein is CSVGGAWETGGRGTQYF.

This chain uses TRBV19 with TRBJ2-2, with D hard to call. The CDR3 length is 16 residues. Trimming pared 7 bases from V and 0 bases from J, leaving 15 bases between. Germline V CDR1 and CDR2: LNHDA, SQIVND (reference sequence). CDR3 DNA: TGTGCCAGTATTGTCCAGACCGATGCGAACACCGGGGAGCTGTTTTTT. This gives the protein CASIVQTDANTGELFF.

About this clonotype: The conserved phenylalanine or tryptophan normally closing the CDR3 is absent here, so this likely arose from a read error. The chain is built from TRBV29-1 and TRBJ2-7; D is uncertain. Germline lookup yields CDR1 SQVTM and CDR2 ANQGSEA. The CDR3 has 14 amino acids. CDR3 protein: CSDEESRASYEQYL. The CDR3 DNA sequence: TGCAGCGATGAAGAGAGTAGGGCCAGCTACGAGCAGTACCTC.

The table lists this clonotype with a few counts. This chain links TRBV20-1 with TRBJ2-7, with TRBD2 matching over 10 bases. The ends lost 5 bases at V and 2 bases at J; junction bases unmatched: 6. The CDR3 extends over 14 amino acids. Germline lookup yields CDR1 DFQATT and CDR2 SNEGSKA (reference sequence). CDR3 protein: CSAALSGRAYEQYF. CDR3 coding DNA: TGCAGTGCTGCTCTAAGCGGGAGGGCCTACGAGCAGTACTTC.

This clonotype was seen a handful of times. The junction differs from germline at one of its ends, possibly a read error. The rearrangement joins TRBV10-3 to TRBJ2-3; D possibly corresponds to TRBD1 (6 bases). The length of the CDR3 is 13 residues. The germline CDR1 and CDR2 sequences are ENHRY and SYGVKD. The CDR3, as DNA: TGTGCCGTCAGTCAGAGACAGGCAGATACGCAGTATTTT. It translates to CAVSQRQADTQYF.

This clonotype has at least ten counts. The chain carries TRBV20-1 and TRBJ2-3, with 10 bases aligning to TRBD2. V shed 6 bases, J shed 3 bases, and the junction held 18 bases outside the gene matches. The CDR3 spans 18 residues. Per germline, CDR1 DFQATT and CDR2 SNEGSKA (reference sequence). The CDR3 loop reads CSASGSGRALVLTDTQYF. CDR3 coding DNA: TGCAGTGCCTCTGGCAGCGGGAGGGCCCTCGTTTTGACAGATACGCAGTATTTT.

Details on this clonotype: The junction differs from germline at one of its ends, possibly a read error. The chain employs TRBV6-5 and TRBJ2-6, with D possibly called TRBD1 or TRBD2 (5 bases each). CDR1 and CDR2 from the germline V gene are MNHEY and SVGAGI. The CDR3 loop spans 17 amino acids. Here the CDR3 DNA reads TGTGCCGGCAGCCTGACGGGACCGTTCTCTGGGGCCAACGTCCTGACTTTC. Translation: CAGSLTGPFSGANVLTF.

This clonotype was counted ten times or more. This chain joins TRBV5-1 and TRBJ2-1; 11 nucleotides agree with TRBD2. Germline V CDR1 and CDR2: SGHRS, YFSETQ. The V and J ends lost 7 bases and 6 bases, in that order; junction bases with no gene match: 9. The CDR3 sequence is 15 residues long. For the CDR3, the DNA is TGCGCCAGCGCTTCCCTAGCGGGAGGACCCAATGAGCAGTTCTTC. This codes for CASASLAGGPNEQFF.

This clonotype has only one observation. This chain's CDR3 is CTSCLGLRDYGEQFF. Here the CDR3 DNA reads TGTACTAGCTGCTTAGGCCTCCGGGACTACGGTGAGCAGTTCTTC. This sequence joins TRBV11-3 and TRBJ2-1; 7 positions match TRBD2. Per germline, CDR1 SGHNT and CDR2 YENEEA. The CDR3 runs to 15 residues.